These 10 T cell receptor beta chains came from one sample sequenced in a study of CD8+ T cells in alopecia areata. Treatment specified: oral pan-JAK inhibitor, 5-10 mg twice daily. Extraction of RNA preceded its reverse transcription into cDNA, which served as the sequencing template. This table comes from immunoSEQ multiplex PCR, and its TCRdb copy is limited to in-frame clones, with some not included. The sample yields about 170,000 clones, less than 75% seen once. Sequenced material: CD4+ T cells sorted from blood, taken at approximately week 55, from a patient treated with tofacitinib. Every receptor here comes from a human donor with alopecia areata.

The sample holds one count of this clone. The J gene is TRBJ1-5, the V gene TRBV30; D ambiguous. CDR1 GTSNPN and CDR2 SVGIG come from the germline V gene (reference sequence). CDR3 length: 13 amino acids. Trimming removed 2 bases at V and 3 bases at J, with 8 bases between. The CDR3 sequence is CAWSRATNQPQHF. In DNA, the CDR3 is TGTGCCTGGAGTAGAGCAACCAATCAGCCCCAGCATTTT.

This chain uses TRBV11-2 with TRBJ1-6; TRBD1 matches at 12 bases. This CDR3 has 15 residues. Trimming at V came to 4 bases and at J to 10 bases, leaving 5 bases not matched to a gene. Germline V CDR1 and CDR2: SGHAT, FQNNGV. In DNA form, the CDR3 reads TGTGCCAGCAGCTGGGACAGGGGGCAGGGGTCACCCCTCCACTTT. It is translated as CASSWDRGQGSPLHF.

In its sample, this clone was seen a few times. V and J are TRBV6-1 and TRBJ2-7, with 7 bases identical to TRBD1. CDR3 size: 14 residues. CDR1 is MNHNS, CDR2 SASEGT, per germline. J gave up 0 bases and V 10 bases, and 9 bases lay outside the gene matches. The CDR3 DNA sequence: TGTGCCACCAGCCGGGACAGTAACTCCTACGAGCAGTACTTC. Translation gives CATSRDSNSYEQYF.

The V gene is TRBV19, the J gene TRBJ2-5; 11 bases map to TRBD1. The CDR3 sequence is 13 residues long. Germline CDR1 and CDR2: LNHDA and SQIVND (reference sequence). V was clipped by 7 bases and J by 4 bases; unmatched bases: 2. The CDR3 loop reads CASTGQGAETQYF. In DNA form, the CDR3 reads TGTGCCAGTACCGGACAGGGGGCAGAGACCCAGTACTTC.

This chain connects TRBV9 to TRBJ1-2; the match to TRBD1 covers 7 bases. This CDR3 spans 15 amino acids. Germline assignment: CDR1 SGDLS and CDR2 YYNGEE. V trimming: 4 bases; J trimming: 2 bases; junction bases outside the gene matches: 8. In DNA form, the CDR3 reads TGTGCCAGCAGCTCCCGACAGGGACAAAACTATGGCTACACCTTC. Its translation is CASSSRQGQNYGYTF.

The gene calls are TRBV25-1 and TRBJ1-2, with 9 bases aligning to TRBD1. V was clipped by 6 bases and J by 7 bases; unmatched bases: 3. This CDR3 has 12 residues. Germline V gene sequence: CDR1 MGHDK, CDR2 SYGVNS. The CDR3 reads CASRQGAVGYTF. The CDR3 coding sequence is TGTGCCAGCAGACAGGGGGCGGTTGGCTACACCTTC.

This rearrangement joins TRBV18 to TRBJ2-7; D may be TRBD1 (5 bases). V lost 3 bases to trimming and J lost 6 bases, with 12 bases between them. The CDR3 has 13 amino acids. Germline loops: CDR1 KGHSH, CDR2 LQKENI. The CDR3, as DNA: TGTGCCAGCTCACCGGATGGGGCTCGCGAGCAGTACTTC. It specifies CASSPDGAREQYF. The variable domain in full, with the rest retrieved from reference TRBV18 and TRBJ2-7, is NAGVMQNPRHLVRRRGQEARLRCSPMKGHSHVYWYRQLPEEGLKFMVYLQKENIIDESGMPKERFSAEFPKEGPSILRIQQVVRGDSAAYFCASSPDGAREQYFGPGTRLTVT.

The rearrangement joins TRBV5-1 to TRBJ2-3; 9 bases map to TRBD1. Losses at the gene ends were 3 bases for V and 8 bases for J; bases not matched to a gene: 10. CDR3 size: 15 residues. Germline CDR1 and CDR2: SGHRS and YFSETQ. In DNA form, the CDR3 reads TGCGCCAGCAGCTGGGACAGGGCGGTCGGTGGTACGCAGTATTTT. This gives the protein CASSWDRAVGGTQYF.

J is TRBJ1-2 and V is TRBV9, with TRBD1 identical over 7 bases. CDR1 is SGDLS, CDR2 YYNGEE, per germline. This CDR3 spans 15 amino acids. Trimming removed 1 base from V and 6 bases from J; junction bases left unmatched: 9. Here the CDR3 reads CASSVTQQGMDGYTF. In nucleotides, the CDR3 is TGTGCCAGCAGCGTAACCCAACAGGGGATGGATGGCTACACCTTC.

The chain links TRBV7-6 to TRBJ2-5, with D possibly TRBD2 on 5 matching bases. This CDR3 has 15 amino acids. Germline CDR1 reads SGHVS; CDR2 reads FNYEAQ. The V end was cut by 5 bases, the J end by 5 bases, with 18 bases between. This CDR3 is CASSPHLDSVETQYF. In DNA, the CDR3 is TGTGCCAGCAGCCCCCACTTGGACTCGGTGGAGACCCAGTACTTC.